One sample yielded the 23 T cell receptor beta chains listed below, sequenced in a study of blood T cell repertoires in COVID-19. TCRdb's copy holds only in-frame clones and misses some; the assay was immunoSEQ multiplex PCR. Counted here are roughly 100,000 clones, roughly 76% occurring once; the ten biggest clones make up approximately 10%. The sequenced sample consisted of peripheral blood. The receptor source for this set is a woman in her 70s with acute or convalescent COVID-19.

The V gene is TRBV18, the J gene TRBJ1-2; 12 bases fit TRBD1. The V and J ends lost 3 bases and 8 bases, in that order; junction bases with no gene match: 7. Per the germline V gene, CDR1 is KGHSH and CDR2 is LQKENI. The CDR3 consists of 15 residues. DNA of the CDR3: TGTGCCAGCTCACCCACGGGACAGGGGGCTTGGGGCTACACCTTC. Residues: CASSPTGQGAWGYTF.

V is TRBV9 and J is TRBJ1-2, with D perhaps TRBD1 (5 bases). This CDR3 contains 13 residues. From germline, CDR1 is SGDLS and CDR2 YYNGEE. V was shortened by 4 bases and J by 7 bases, with 14 bases between the two germline ends. Here the CDR3 DNA reads TGTGCCAGCAGCCGGTCGGGGGGGGTTGGCTACACCTTC. Its translation: CASSRSGGVGYTF. The full variable domain, rest sourced from reference TRBV9 and TRBJ1-2, is DSGVTQTPKHLITATGQRVTLRCSPRSGDLSVYWYQQSLDQGLQFLIQYYNGEERAKGNILERFSAQQFPDLHSELNLSSLELGDSALYFCASSRSGGVGYTFGSGTRLTVV.

This sequence joins TRBV7-9 and TRBJ1-2; D uncertain. Germline V gene sequence: CDR1 SEHNR, CDR2 FQNEAQ (reference sequence). The CDR3 runs to 15 residues. Trimming took 5 bases from V and 4 from J, leaving 17 bases between them. CDR3: CASSPPSGHLYGYTF. Here the CDR3 DNA reads TGTGCCAGCAGCCCGCCTTCGGGTCACCTCTATGGCTACACCTTC.

The chain recombines TRBV6-5 with TRBJ1-2, with 9 positions matching TRBD1. This CDR3 has 14 residues. Germline V lookup: CDR1 MNHEY, CDR2 SVGAGI. J gave up 4 bases and V 7 bases, and 7 bases lay outside the gene matches. CDR3 amino acids: CASKKGQGLYGYTF. CDR3 nucleotide sequence: TGTGCCAGCAAGAAGGGACAGGGCCTCTATGGCTACACCTTC.

Only one count was recorded for this clone. The rearrangement uses TRBV10-1 and TRBJ1-6; no definite D call. The V end was cut by 7 bases, the J end by 1 base, with 17 bases between. CDR1 and CDR2 (germline): WNHNN, SYGVQD (reference sequence). This CDR3 spans 17 amino acids. This CDR3 is CASKWALRTSYNSPLHF. The DNA for the CDR3 is TGCGCCAGCAAATGGGCGTTGAGAACGTCCTATAATTCACCCCTCCACTTT.

The J gene is TRBJ2-5, the V gene TRBV5-1, with 9 bases aligning to TRBD1. After removal of 0 bases from V and 5 bases from J, the junction contained 8 bases not matched to a gene. This CDR3 spans 16 amino acids. Germline V CDR1 and CDR2: SGHRS, YFSETQ. CDR3 residues: CASSLVTQGAIETQYF. The CDR3 DNA is TGCGCCAGCAGCTTGGTAACACAGGGGGCAATCGAGACCCAGTACTTC. The variable domain in full, with the rest retrieved from reference TRBV5-1 and TRBJ2-5, is KAGVTQTPRYLIKTRGQQVTLSCSPISGHRSVSWYQQTPGQGLQFLFEYFSETQRNKGNFPGRFSGRQFSNSRSEMNVSTLELGDSALYLCASSLVTQGAIETQYFGPGTRLLVL.

The chain is built from TRBV9 and TRBJ2-1; D may be TRBD1 (6 bases). The CDR3 spans 14 residues. Germline CDR1 is SGDLS and CDR2 is YYNGEE. V was cut by 1 base and J by 12 bases, with 17 bases left in between. This CDR3 reads CASSVQGRPEGQFF. In DNA, the CDR3 is TGTGCCAGCAGCGTACAGGGGCGCCCAGAGGGGCAGTTCTTC.

The chain employs TRBV28 and TRBJ1-5; the D is unclear. The germline V and J ends were trimmed by 6 bases and 5 bases, with 14 bases remaining between them. This CDR3 spans 14 amino acids. From germline, CDR1 is MDHEN and CDR2 SYDVKM. The CDR3 bases are TGTGCCAGCAGGGGTCGGGGAATAGATCAGCCCCAGCATTTT. As protein: CASRGRGIDQPQHF.

The chain has TRBV7-9 and TRBJ1-2; no clear D gene. The CDR3 extends over 13 amino acids. Germline V lookup: CDR1 SEHNR, CDR2 FQNEAQ (reference sequence). Trimming took off 3 bases at V and 3 bases at J, with 8 bases between the two ends. The CDR3 DNA reads as TGTGCCAGCAGCTTCCCATCGGACTATGGCTACACCTTC. As protein: CASSFPSDYGYTF.

This chain connects TRBV5-4 to TRBJ1-1; TRBD1 agrees at 7 bases. J lost 5 bases, V lost 4 bases, and 5 bases had no gene match. The length of the CDR3 is 13 residues. Germline assignment: CDR1 SGHNT and CDR2 YYREEE (reference sequence). CDR3 residues: CASSVGTETEAFF. The CDR3 DNA is TGTGCCAGCAGCGTCGGGACAGAGACTGAAGCTTTCTTT.

This clone was seen a handful of times. V is TRBV28 and J is TRBJ2-7; 13 bases map to TRBD2. CDR3 length: 17 residues. The germline V gene has CDR1 MDHEN and CDR2 SYDVKM. The ends lost 6 bases at V and 6 bases at J; junction bases unmatched: 14. The CDR3 here is CASSSGLAGVRFGEQYF. DNA for the CDR3: TGTGCCAGCAGCTCAGGACTAGCGGGAGTTAGGTTCGGCGAGCAGTACTTC. Full variable domain (remainder filled in from reference TRBV28 and TRBJ2-7): DVKVTQSSRYLVKRTGEKVFLECVQDMDHENMFWYRQDPGLGLRLIYFSYDVKMKEKGDIPEGYSVSREKKERFSLILESASTNQTSMYLCASSSGLAGVRFGEQYFGPGTRLTVT.

The chain combines TRBV7-3 with TRBJ2-7; the D gene is possibly TRBD1 (6 bases). The CDR3 loop spans 13 amino acids. V lost 5 bases to trimming and J lost 7 bases, with 15 bases between them. CDR1 is SGHTA and CDR2 is FQGTGA in the germline V gene. The CDR3 DNA sequence: TGTGCCAGCAGCCCGTCAGGGGTGGGTGAGCAGTACTTC. It yields the protein CASSPSGVGEQYF.

CDR3 sequence (DNA): TGTGCCAGTAGTATAGATCCGGGACTCGAGCAGTACTTC. Encoded protein: CASSIDPGLEQYF. The chain joins TRBV19 to TRBJ2-7, with a tentative D call TRBD2 (6 bases). Between the trimmed V and J ends, which lost 0 bases and 6 bases, there was a span of 9 bases. Germline values: CDR1 LNHDA, CDR2 SQIVND (reference sequence). The CDR3 runs to 13 residues.

The gene calls are TRBV5-4 and TRBJ2-1; 7 nucleotides agree with TRBD1. The ends lost 2 bases at V and 5 bases at J; junction bases unmatched: 1. The CDR3 totals 13 residues. Germline V gene data show CDR1 as SGHNT and CDR2 as YYREEE (reference sequence). The CDR3 loop is CASSLQGNNEQFF. CDR3 nucleotides: TGTGCCAGCAGCTTACAGGGGAACAATGAGCAGTTCTTC.

The table lists this clone with a few counts. The CDR3 is CASSQLAGGKYEQYF. CDR3 sequence (DNA): TGTGCCAGCAGCCAGCTAGCGGGAGGGAAGTACGAGCAGTACTTC. The rearrangement joins TRBV4-2 to TRBJ2-7, with 12 bases identical to TRBD2. Germline loops: CDR1 LGHNA, CDR2 YNFKEQ. The CDR3 loop spans 15 amino acids. V trimming: 3 bases; J trimming: 4 bases; junction bases outside the gene matches: 4.

This chain connects TRBV6-5 to TRBJ2-7; TRBD1 might be the D (6 bases). The CDR3 is 11 residues long. V was cut by 5 bases and J by 7 bases, with 9 bases left in between. Germline V gene lookup returns CDR1 MNHEY and CDR2 SVGAGI. CDR3 loop: CASSTGTEQYF. The CDR3 region has the DNA TGTGCCAGCAGTACGGGGACAGAGCAGTACTTC.

The chain joins TRBV2 to TRBJ2-1, with D possibly matching TRBD2 (6 bases). V lost 6 bases, J lost 0 bases, and 12 bases lay in between. Germline CDR1 is SNHLY and CDR2 is FYNNEI. This CDR3 region has 15 residues. The CDR3 coding sequence is TGTGCCAGCAGGGCCGTCGGGGGCTCCTACAATGAGCAGTTCTTC. It specifies CASRAVGGSYNEQFF.

The chain is built from TRBV7-2 and TRBJ1-3, with 9 bases that match TRBD1. This CDR3 contains 14 residues. CDR1 SGHTA and CDR2 FQGNSA come from the germline V gene. Unmatched junction bases numbered 2, after V lost 3 bases and J lost 5 bases. The CDR3 is CASSLDRGRNTIYF. The DNA of the CDR3 is TGTGCCAGCAGCTTGGACAGGGGTCGAAACACCATATATTTT. The whole variable domain, remainder taken from reference TRBV7-2 and TRBJ1-3, is GAGVSQSPSNKVTEKGKDVELRCDPISGHTALYWYRQSLGQGLEFLIYFQGNSAPDKSGLPSDRFSAERTGGSVSTLTIQRTQQEDSAVYLCASSLDRGRNTIYFGEGSWLTVV.

The chain links TRBV19 to TRBJ1-6, with 8 bases matching TRBD1. V gave up 1 base and J gave up 7 bases; unmatched junction bases: 3. Germline-derived CDR1 and CDR2 are LNHDA and SQIVND (reference sequence). CDR3 size: 15 residues. CDR3 coding DNA: TGTGCCAGTAGTATAGTGCGACAGGGGAATTCACCCCTCCACTTT. Its translation: CASSIVRQGNSPLHF.

This CDR3 is CASSVGAGTGITEAFF. The CDR3 DNA is TGTGCCAGTAGTGTAGGAGCGGGGACAGGGATCACTGAAGCTTTCTTT. The rearrangement links TRBV19 to TRBJ1-1; 9 nucleotides line up with TRBD1. This CDR3 contains 16 residues. CDR1 is LNHDA, CDR2 SQIVND, per germline (reference sequence). Germline trimming cut 5 bases from V and 4 bases from J; bases unmatched to any gene: 11.

The CDR3 nucleotides are TGTGCCAGCAGTGACACAGGGCGGGATTCACCCCTCCACTTT. It is translated as CASSDTGRDSPLHF. The chain has TRBV6-1 and TRBJ1-6; D may be TRBD1 (6 bases). The CDR3 sequence is 14 residues long. V shed 3 bases and J shed 8 bases, with 11 bases lying between them. Germline assignment: CDR1 MNHNS and CDR2 SASEGT.

This sequence joins TRBV5-4 and TRBJ2-2; perhaps TRBD2 as D (5 bases). This CDR3 comprises 15 residues. Deletions cut 0 bases from V and 3 bases from J, with 9 bases between. The germline V gene has CDR1 SGHNT and CDR2 YYREEE (reference sequence). The CDR3 coding sequence is TGTGCCAGCAGCTTGGTGGGGAGAGACACCGGGGAGCTGTTTTTT. Its translation: CASSLVGRDTGELFF. The variable domain in full, completed from reference TRBV5-4 and TRBJ2-2, reads ETGVTQSPTHLIKTRGQQVTLRCSSQSGHNTVSWYQQALGQGPQFIFQYYREEENGRGNFPPRFSGLQFPNYSSELNVNALELDDSALYLCASSLVGRDTGELFFGEGSRLTVL.

J is TRBJ1-2 and V is TRBV19, with 8 positions matching TRBD1. J was trimmed by 4 bases and V by 7 bases; bases with no gene match: 5. The CDR3 covers 13 residues. The V gene's germline CDR1 is LNHDA and CDR2 SQIVND (reference sequence). This CDR3 is CASIAQGAYGYTF. The CDR3 DNA reads as TGTGCCAGTATCGCCCAGGGGGCCTATGGCTACACCTTC.